This T cell receptor beta chain was identified during a study of blood T cells in healthy people across ages. Findings and caveats of the study: It was not known whether donors were CMV positive (a possible confounder of expanded clonotype changes).

Comment on this clonotype: As yet, its antigen is unknown.

Combining a sample-barcoded 5' primer with a J-beta primer mix, a second PCR ran for about 7 to 12 cycles. The template-switch adaptor, which had 12 random nucleotides, put a tag on each cDNA molecule. TCRdb passed the 5' RACE reads through MiXCR, listing each CDR3 protein once. This table holds 650,000 or so distinct CDR3 sequences, 52% found once. V was trimmed by 5 bases and J by 4 bases, leaving 11 bases between them. Per germline, CDR1 SEHNR and CDR2 FQNEAQ (reference sequence). There are 13 residues in the CDR3. Sequencing was done on a sample of blood. This sequence originates from a woman of 80 years or more in good health. The chain carries TRBV7-9 and TRBJ1-2; D remains unclear. CDR3 residues: CASSVDVFYGYTF. The CDR3 region has the DNA TGTGCCAGCAGCGTAGACGTTTTCTATGGCTACACCTTC.